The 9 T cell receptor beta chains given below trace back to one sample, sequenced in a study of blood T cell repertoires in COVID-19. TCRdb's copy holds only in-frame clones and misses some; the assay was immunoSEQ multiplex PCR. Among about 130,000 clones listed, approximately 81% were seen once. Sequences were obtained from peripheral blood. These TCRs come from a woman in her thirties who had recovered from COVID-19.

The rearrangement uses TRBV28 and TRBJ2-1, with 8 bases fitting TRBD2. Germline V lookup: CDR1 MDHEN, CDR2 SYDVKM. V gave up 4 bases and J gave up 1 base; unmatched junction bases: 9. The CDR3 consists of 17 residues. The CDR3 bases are TGTGCCAGCAGTTCAATGCAAGCGGGAGATTCCTACAATGAGCAGTTCTTC. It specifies CASSSMQAGDSYNEQFF.

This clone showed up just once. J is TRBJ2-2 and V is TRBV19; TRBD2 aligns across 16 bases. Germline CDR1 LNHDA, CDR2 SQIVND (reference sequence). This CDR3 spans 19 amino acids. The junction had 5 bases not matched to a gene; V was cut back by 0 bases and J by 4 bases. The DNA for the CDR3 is TGTGCCAGTAGTATAGAGGCTGGGACTAGCGGGAGGGCCACCGGGGAGCTGTTTTTT. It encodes CASSIEAGTSGRATGELFF.

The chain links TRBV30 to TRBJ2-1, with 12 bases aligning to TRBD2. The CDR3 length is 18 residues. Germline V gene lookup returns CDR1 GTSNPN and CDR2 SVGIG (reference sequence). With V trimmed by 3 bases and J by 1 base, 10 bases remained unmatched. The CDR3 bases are TGTGCCTGGAGCCTAGCGGGGGGGCTATTTAGGTCCTACAATGAGCAGTTCTTC. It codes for CAWSLAGGLFRSYNEQFF.

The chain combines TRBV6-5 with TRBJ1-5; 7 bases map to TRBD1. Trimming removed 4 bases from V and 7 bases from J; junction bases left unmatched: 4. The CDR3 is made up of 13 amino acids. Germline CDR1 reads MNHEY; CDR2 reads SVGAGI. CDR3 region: CASSSTGDQPQHF. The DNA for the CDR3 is TGTGCCAGCAGTTCCACAGGGGACCAGCCCCAGCATTTT.

The CDR3 reads CASSLDRGVEAFF. The CDR3 nucleotides read TGTGCCAGCAGTTTAGACAGGGGTGTTGAAGCTTTCTTT. The chain couples TRBV5-5 to TRBJ1-1; 8 nucleotides match TRBD1. Germline V CDR1 and CDR2: SGHKS, YYEKEE (reference sequence). The V gene end was trimmed by 5 bases and the J gene end by 7 bases; junction bases not matched to a gene: 7. This CDR3 contains 13 residues.

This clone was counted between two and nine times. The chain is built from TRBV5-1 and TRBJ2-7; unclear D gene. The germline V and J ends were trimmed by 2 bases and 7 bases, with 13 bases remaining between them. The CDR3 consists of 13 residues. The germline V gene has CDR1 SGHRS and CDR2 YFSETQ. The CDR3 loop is CASSFAHELEQYF. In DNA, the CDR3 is TGCGCCAGCAGCTTTGCCCACGAGTTGGAGCAGTACTTC.

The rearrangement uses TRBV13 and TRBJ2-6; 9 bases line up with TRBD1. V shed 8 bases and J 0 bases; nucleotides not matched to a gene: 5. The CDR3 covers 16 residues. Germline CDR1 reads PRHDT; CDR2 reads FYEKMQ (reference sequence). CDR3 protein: CASRQGVHSGANVLTF. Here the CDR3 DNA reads TGTGCCAGCCGACAGGGGGTCCACTCTGGGGCCAACGTCCTGACTTTC. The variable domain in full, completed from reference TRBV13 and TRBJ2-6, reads AAGVIQSPRHLIKEKRETATLKCYPIPRHDTVYWYQQGPGQDPQFLISFYEKMQSDKGSIPDRFSAQQFSDYHSELNMSSLELGDSALYFCASRQGVHSGANVLTFGAGSRLTVL.

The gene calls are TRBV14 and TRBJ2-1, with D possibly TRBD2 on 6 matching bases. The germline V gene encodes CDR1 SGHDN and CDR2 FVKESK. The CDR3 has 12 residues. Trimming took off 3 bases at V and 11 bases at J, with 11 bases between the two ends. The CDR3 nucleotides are TGTGCCAGCAGCCATCTTGGGGGGAAGCAGTTCTTC. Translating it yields CASSHLGGKQFF. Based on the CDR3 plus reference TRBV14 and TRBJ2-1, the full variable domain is EAGVTQFPSHSVIEKGQTVTLRCDPISGHDNLYWYRRVMGKEIKFLLHFVKESKQDESGMPNNRFLAERTGGTYSTLKVQPAELEDSGVYFCASSHLGGKQFFGPGTRLTVL.

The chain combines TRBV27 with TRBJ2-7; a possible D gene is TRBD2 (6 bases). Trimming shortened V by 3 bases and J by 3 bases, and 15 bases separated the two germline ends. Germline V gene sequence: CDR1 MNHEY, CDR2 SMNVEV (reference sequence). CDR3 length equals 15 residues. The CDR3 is CASSFTDGGYYEQYF. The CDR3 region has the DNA TGTGCCAGCAGTTTCACAGATGGGGGGTACTACGAGCAGTACTTC.